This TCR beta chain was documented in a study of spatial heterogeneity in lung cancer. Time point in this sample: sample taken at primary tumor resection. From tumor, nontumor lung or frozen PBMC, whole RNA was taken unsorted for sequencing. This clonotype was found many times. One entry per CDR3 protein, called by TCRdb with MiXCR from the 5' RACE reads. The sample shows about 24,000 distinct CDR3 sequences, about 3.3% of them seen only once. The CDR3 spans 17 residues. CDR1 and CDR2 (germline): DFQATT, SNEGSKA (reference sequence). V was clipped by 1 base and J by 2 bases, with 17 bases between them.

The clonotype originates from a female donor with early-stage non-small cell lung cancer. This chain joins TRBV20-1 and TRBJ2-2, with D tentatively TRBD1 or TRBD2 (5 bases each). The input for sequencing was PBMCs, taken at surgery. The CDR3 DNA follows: TGCAGTGCTAGAGGGTTAGAGGGACGAGGCAACACCGGGGAGCTGTTTTTT. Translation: CSARGLEGRGNTGELFF.